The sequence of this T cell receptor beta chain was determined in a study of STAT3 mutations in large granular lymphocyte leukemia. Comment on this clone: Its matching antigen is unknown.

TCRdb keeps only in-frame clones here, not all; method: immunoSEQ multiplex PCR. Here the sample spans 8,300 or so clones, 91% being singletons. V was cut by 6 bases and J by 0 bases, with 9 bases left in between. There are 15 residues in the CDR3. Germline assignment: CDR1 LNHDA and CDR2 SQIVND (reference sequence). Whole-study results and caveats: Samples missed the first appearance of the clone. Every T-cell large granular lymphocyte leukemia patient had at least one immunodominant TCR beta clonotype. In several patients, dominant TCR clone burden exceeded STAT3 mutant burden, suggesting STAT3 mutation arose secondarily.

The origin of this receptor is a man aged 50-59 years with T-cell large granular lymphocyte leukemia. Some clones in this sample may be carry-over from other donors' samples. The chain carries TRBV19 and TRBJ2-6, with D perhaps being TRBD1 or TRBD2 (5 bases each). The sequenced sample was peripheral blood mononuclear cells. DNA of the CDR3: TGTGCCAGTAGAGCAGGGAGCTCTGGGGCCAACGTCCTGACTTTC. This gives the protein CASRAGSSGANVLTF.